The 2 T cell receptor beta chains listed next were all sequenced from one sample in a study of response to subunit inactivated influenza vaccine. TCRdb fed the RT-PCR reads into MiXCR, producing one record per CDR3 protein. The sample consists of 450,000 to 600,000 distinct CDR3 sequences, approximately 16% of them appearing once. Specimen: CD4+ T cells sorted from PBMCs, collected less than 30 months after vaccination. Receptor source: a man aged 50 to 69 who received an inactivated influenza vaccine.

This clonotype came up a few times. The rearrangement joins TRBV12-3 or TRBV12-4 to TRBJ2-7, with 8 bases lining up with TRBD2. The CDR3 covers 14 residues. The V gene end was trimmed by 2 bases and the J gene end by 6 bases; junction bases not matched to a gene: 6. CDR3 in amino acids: CASSLFSGKGEQYF. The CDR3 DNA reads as TGTGCCAGCAGTTTATTTAGCGGGAAGGGCGAGCAGTACTTC.

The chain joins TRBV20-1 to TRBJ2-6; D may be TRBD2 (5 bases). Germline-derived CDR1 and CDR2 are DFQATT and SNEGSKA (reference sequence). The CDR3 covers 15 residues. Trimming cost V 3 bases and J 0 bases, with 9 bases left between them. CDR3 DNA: TGCAGTGCTAGGCATGGAGGCTCTGGGGCCAACGTCCTGACTTTC. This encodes CSARHGGSGANVLTF.